These 13 T cell receptor beta chains originate from one sample sequenced in a study of blood T cells in healthy people across ages (dated by TCRdb to about 2015). The library was prepared using 5' RACE. This sample was sequenced with an Illumina HiSeq 2500. A second PCR of roughly 6 to 11 cycles was performed with a sample-barcoded 5' primer and a J-beta primer mix. TCRdb reprocessing: public reads trimmed at Q25 with fastp, clones called with MiXCR, in-frame beta chains kept. Rows with a matching CDR3 protein are joined into one entry that keeps the most common DNA and genes. Recorded for this sample are roughly 500,000 distinct CDR3 sequences; 20% to 30% of them occurred a single time. Clones ranked in the top ten supply roughly 9% of the sample. These data were also filed under a second study, of T cells of mothers and their children.

The sample was blood. These TCRs come from a boy aged 10-17 years in good health.

This clonotype showed up just a few times. The V gene is TRBV18, the J gene TRBJ2-5; tentative D call: TRBD1 (5 bases). The CDR3 extends over 15 amino acids. CDR1 KGHSH and CDR2 LQKENI come from the germline V gene. Trimming cost V 3 bases and J 0 bases, with 11 bases left between them. This chain's CDR3 is CASSPRPGYQETQYF. For the CDR3, the DNA is TGTGCCAGCTCACCCAGACCAGGGTACCAAGAGACCCAGTACTTC.

The sample holds a few counts of this clonotype. The genes are TRBV20-1 and TRBJ1-1; 7 positions match TRBD1. The CDR3 covers 15 residues. The V gene end was trimmed by 0 bases and the J gene end by 5 bases; junction bases not matched to a gene: 9. Looked up from germline, CDR1 is DFQATT and CDR2 is SNEGSKA (reference sequence). This CDR3 is CSARDLRQGGTEAFF. CDR3 bases: TGCAGTGCTAGAGACCTCCGACAGGGAGGTACTGAAGCTTTCTTT.

The gene calls are TRBV5-5 and TRBJ2-3; TRBD1 agrees at 7 bases. V dropped 5 bases and J dropped 2; count of bases not matched to a gene: 14. The CDR3 extends over 17 amino acids. Per germline, CDR1 SGHKS and CDR2 YYEKEE (reference sequence). The CDR3 loop is CASSTRDRGLTTDTQYF. In nucleotides, the CDR3 is TGTGCCAGCAGTACCCGGGACAGAGGACTCACCACAGATACGCAGTATTTT.

This clonotype was picked up a small number of times. The chain has TRBV7-2 and TRBJ2-5, with 14 bases that match TRBD2. Per germline, CDR1 SGHTA and CDR2 FQGNSA. V dropped 2 bases and J dropped 3; count of bases not matched to a gene: 5. The CDR3 is 17 amino acids. As DNA, the CDR3 is TGTGCCAGCAGCTTATCGACTAGCGGGGGGGCCGAAGAGACCCAGTACTTC. Encoded protein: CASSLSTSGGAEETQYF.

In nucleotides, the CDR3 is TGTGCCAGCAGCTCCCAATCGGGGGCAACGAACACCGGGGAGCTGTTTTTT. Protein: CASSSQSGATNTGELFF. The gene calls are TRBV7-8 and TRBJ2-2, with D perhaps being TRBD1 or TRBD2 (6 bases each). The CDR3 runs 17 residues. With 4 bases removed from V and 0 bases from J, the gap between germline ends came to 15 bases. Per the germline V gene, CDR1 is SGHVS and CDR2 is FQNEAQ.

The chain uses TRBV7-2 and TRBJ2-7; D remains unclear. This CDR3 comprises 12 residues. V was shortened by 5 bases and J by 0 bases, with 5 bases between the two germline ends. The germline CDR1 and CDR2 sequences are SGHTA and FQGNSA. This CDR3 is CASSIHSYEQYF. CDR3 in DNA: TGTGCCAGCAGCATCCACTCCTACGAGCAGTACTTC.

About this clonotype: Germline is not matched at one junction end, which may reflect a read error. The chain combines TRBV7-9 with TRBJ2-5; D possibly uses TRBD1 or TRBD2 (5 bases each). The end of the DNA is better explained by TRBJ2-1, so the J call may be wrong. Germline CDR1 reads SEHNR; CDR2 reads FQNEAQ (reference sequence). This CDR3 is 15 amino acids long. CDR3 sequence reads: CACSSTGRPLHEQFF. Written as DNA, the CDR3 is TGTGCCTGCAGCTCGACGGGACGTCCCCTGCATGAGCAGTTCTTC.

A few counts support this clonotype. This chain uses TRBV7-3 with TRBJ2-5, with 8 bases identical to TRBD2. The DNA end lines up better with TRBJ2-1; the J call may be wrong. This CDR3 region has 15 residues. Germline V gene lookup returns CDR1 SGHTA and CDR2 FQGTGA. DNA for the CDR3: TGTGCCAGCAGCGTCAGCGGGGGAAGGGGAAATGAGCAGTTCTTC. The encoded protein is CASSVSGGRGNEQFF.

V usage is TRBV5-1 and J usage is TRBJ2-3; 8 bases map to TRBD1. Germline values: CDR1 SGHRS, CDR2 YFSETQ. Trimming took 3 bases from V and 6 from J; bases not matched to a gene: 6. The CDR3 has 14 amino acids. CDR3 nucleotides: TGCGCCAGCAGCTCGGGACAGGACCGGGATACGCAGTATTTT. Encoded protein: CASSSGQDRDTQYF.

In its sample, this clonotype was seen a few times. This chain connects TRBV11-2 to TRBJ2-5; D perhaps matches TRBD1 (5 bases). Germline assignment: CDR1 SGHAT and CDR2 FQNNGV. There are 15 residues in the CDR3. V lost 5 bases to trimming and J lost 5 bases, with 18 bases between them. The CDR3 loop is CASSPGGSGIETQYF. In nucleotides, the CDR3 is TGTGCCAGCAGCCCGGGTGGATCAGGGATCGAGACCCAGTACTTC.

V usage is TRBV6-6 and J usage is TRBJ2-7; 10 bases agree with TRBD1. CDR1 MNHNY and CDR2 SVGAGI come from the germline V gene (reference sequence). This CDR3 region has 16 residues. Unmatched junction bases numbered 12, after V lost 4 bases and J lost 6 bases. CDR3: CASSSMHSGTGVEQYF. In nucleotides, the CDR3 is TGTGCCAGCAGTTCCATGCATTCCGGGACAGGGGTCGAGCAGTACTTC.

The chain employs TRBV9 and TRBJ2-5; no clear D gene. Germline V CDR1 and CDR2: SGDLS, YYNGEE. V dropped 2 bases and J dropped 5 bases, with 10 bases sitting between them. The CDR3 loop spans 13 amino acids. The DNA of the CDR3 is TGTGCCAGCAGCGTTGGTACATTGGAGACCCAGTACTTC. Protein product: CASSVGTLETQYF.

Remarks on this clonotype: The junction shows a germline mismatch at one end, possibly a read error. The rearrangement links TRBV7-2 to TRBJ1-1, with TRBD1 as a possible D gene (5 bases). CDR1 and CDR2 (germline): SGHTA, FQGNSA. The CDR3 consists of 15 residues. CDR3 sequence: CASSMGLTEGTGAFF. In DNA form, the CDR3 reads TGTGCCAGCAGCATGGGACTTACCGAAGGGACTGGAGCTTTCTTT.